These 23 T cell receptor beta chains came from one sample sequenced in a study of blood T cells in healthy people across ages (dated by TCRdb to the mid-2010s). Library prep was done by 5' RACE. The run used an Illumina HiSeq 2500. A second PCR of roughly 7 to 12 cycles was run with a J-beta primer mix and a sample-barcoded 5' primer. TCRdb itself trimmed the public reads at Q25 with fastp, ran MiXCR and retained productive beta chains. Rows are combined by CDR3 protein, so each entry shows the most common genes and DNA. Here the sample has approximately 880,000 distinct CDR3 sequences; about 48% occur a single time. The top ten hold roughly 13% of the sample. The specimen was blood. Receptor source: a man aged 30-40 years in good health.

This clonotype was seen a handful of times. This may arise from a read error, as a much more abundant clone is one base away. V usage is TRBV11-3 and J usage is TRBJ2-7; D not resolved. The CDR3 is 13 amino acids. Germline V gene data show CDR1 as SGHNT and CDR2 as YENEEA. V was trimmed by 5 bases and J by 6 bases, leaving 14 bases between them. The CDR3 is CASSVNQRSEQYF. CDR3 sequence (DNA): TGTGCCAGCAGCGTAAATCAACGGTCCGAGCAGTACTTC.

The gene calls are TRBV5-4 and TRBJ1-2; D gene unclear. The CDR3 totals 14 residues. V dropped 4 bases and J dropped 2 bases, with 12 bases sitting between them. The germline V gene has CDR1 SGHNT and CDR2 YYREEE (reference sequence). CDR3 in amino acids: CASSIRTENYGYTF. The CDR3 DNA is TGTGCCAGCAGCATACGGACGGAGAACTATGGCTACACCTTC.

This clonotype occurred a few times. A junction boundary mismatches the germline segment, possibly from a read error. The chain combines TRBV18 with TRBJ1-2, with D uncertain. CDR3 length equals 13 residues. Germline V lookup: CDR1 KGHSH, CDR2 LQKENI. The CDR3: CASSPREPRDYTF. The CDR3 bases are TGTGCCAGTTCACCACGGGAGCCGCGGGACTACACCTTC. The variable domain in full, with the rest retrieved from reference TRBV18 and TRBJ1-2, is NAGVMQNPRHLVRRRGQEARLRCSPMKGHSHVYWYRQLPEEGLKFMVYLQKENIIDESGMPKERFSAEFPKEGPSILRIQQVVRGDSAAYFCASSPREPRDYTFGSGTRLTVV.

This clonotype was detected only once. V is TRBV12-3 or TRBV12-4 and J is TRBJ2-1; 8 nucleotides agree with TRBD2. V trimming: 3 bases; J trimming: 7 bases; junction bases outside the gene matches: 8. This CDR3 is built from 15 residues. The DNA for the CDR3 is TGTGCCAGCAGTTTCTTAGCGGGGCCGTGGAATGAGCAGTTCTTC. This gives the protein CASSFLAGPWNEQFF.

This clonotype was picked up a small number of times. This chain uses TRBV4-3 with TRBJ2-5, with D possibly being TRBD2 (5 bases). V lost 0 bases to trimming and J lost 2 bases, with 10 bases between them. Germline V gene sequence: CDR1 LGHNA, CDR2 YSLEER. The CDR3 contains 15 residues. DNA for the CDR3: TGCGCCAGCAGCCAAGATCGGAGCGGTCAAGAGACCCAGTACTTC. It is translated as CASSQDRSGQETQYF.

Many counts were recorded for this clonotype. CDR3 sequence reads: CSVEKGSSYEQYF. The CDR3 region has the DNA TGCAGCGTTGAAAAGGGTAGCTCCTACGAGCAGTACTTC. The chain links TRBV29-1 to TRBJ2-7; D is undetermined. This CDR3 has 13 residues. V was shortened by 2 bases and J by 0 bases, with 8 bases between the two germline ends. CDR1 and CDR2 from the germline V gene are SQVTM and ANQGSEA.

This clonotype has at least ten counts. The chain recombines TRBV2 with TRBJ1-5, with D perhaps matching TRBD1 (5 bases). This CDR3 region has 12 residues. Looked up from germline, CDR1 is SNHLY and CDR2 is FYNNEI. Trimming cost V 6 bases and J 4 bases, with 7 bases left between them. The DNA of the CDR3 is TGTGCCAGCAGAGGGGTAAATCAGCCCCAGCATTTT. This translates into CASRGVNQPQHF.

This rearrangement joins TRBV10-3 to TRBJ2-1; 11 nucleotides align to TRBD1. V was pared by 11 bases and J by 0 bases, with 12 bases of the junction left unmatched. The germline CDR1 and CDR2 sequences are ENHRY and SYGVKD. The CDR3 covers 17 residues. The CDR3 bases are TGTGCCGCGACCGGGACAGGGGGGGTGAGCTCCTACAATGAGCAGTTCTTC. Amino acid sequence: CAATGTGGVSSYNEQFF.

The V gene is TRBV10-3, the J gene TRBJ2-1; D tentatively fits TRBD1 or TRBD2 (6 bases each). This CDR3 region has 11 residues. Deletions cut 7 bases from V and 8 bases from J, with 9 bases between. Germline values: CDR1 ENHRY, CDR2 SYGVKD. This CDR3 reads CAIKGGDEQFF. The CDR3, as DNA: TGTGCCATCAAGGGGGGTGATGAGCAGTTCTTC.

This clonotype was counted between two and nine times. V is TRBV5-1 and J is TRBJ1-2; D gene unclear. Germline values: CDR1 SGHRS, CDR2 YFSETQ. Trimming removed 2 bases from V and 3 bases from J, with 11 bases in between. This CDR3 region has 14 residues. The CDR3 reads CASSFGPADYGYTF. DNA for the CDR3: TGCGCCAGCAGCTTCGGGCCCGCAGACTATGGCTACACCTTC. Together with reference TRBV5-1 and TRBJ1-2, the CDR3 gives the full variable domain: KAGVTQTPRYLIKTRGQQVTLSCSPISGHRSVSWYQQTPGQGLQFLFEYFSETQRNKGNFPGRFSGRQFSNSRSEMNVSTLELGDSALYLCASSFGPADYGYTFGSGTRLTVV.

This chain joins TRBV28 and TRBJ2-7, with a weak D call TRBD2 (5 bases). V gave up 6 bases and J gave up 2 bases, with 8 bases separating them. The CDR3 runs to 12 residues. Germline V lookup: CDR1 MDHEN, CDR2 SYDVKM. DNA of the CDR3: TGTGCCAGCAGCGGACTCGCCTACGAGCAGTACTTC. Translating it yields CASSGLAYEQYF.

This chain connects TRBV9 to TRBJ1-1, with 7 positions matching TRBD1. The J segment lost 3 bases and the V segment lost 0 bases, leaving 8 bases of the junction unmatched. CDR1 is SGDLS, CDR2 YYNGEE, per germline. This CDR3 region has 16 residues. The CDR3 DNA reads as TGTGCCAGCAGCGTAGCCCCCGGGACAGCCTACACTGAAGCTTTCTTT. This encodes CASSVAPGTAYTEAFF.

Written as DNA, the CDR3 is TGTGCCAGCAGCCTAGGGACACAAGAAACTGAGACCCAGTACTTC. It is translated as CASSLGTQETETQYF. This chain connects TRBV7-3 to TRBJ2-5; TRBD1 is a possible D gene (6 bases). V was shortened by 5 bases and J by 5 bases, with 18 bases between the two germline ends. The length of the CDR3 is 15 residues. Germline V gene data show CDR1 as SGHTA and CDR2 as FQGTGA. Supplemented by reference TRBV7-3 and TRBJ2-5, the full variable domain reads GAGVSQTPSNKVTEKGKYVELRCDPISGHTALYWYRQSLGQGPEFLIYFQGTGAADDSGLPNDRFFAVRPEGSVSTLKIQRTERGDSAVYLCASSLGTQETETQYFGPGTRLLVL.

Only a few counts were recorded for this clonotype. The chain joins TRBV27 to TRBJ1-2; D gene unclear. CDR3 length: 13 residues. Germline V lookup: CDR1 MNHEY, CDR2 SMNVEV (reference sequence). V was pared by 6 bases and J by 8 bases, with 16 bases between. The CDR3 nucleotides are TGTGCCAGCAGCGGTTCGGGCTCCGGGGGCTACACCTTC. Translating it yields CASSGSGSGGYTF.

The gene calls are TRBV12-3 or TRBV12-4 and TRBJ1-2; the D is unclear. V gave up 3 bases and J gave up 8 bases, with 13 bases separating them. CDR3 length: 13 residues. The DNA of the CDR3 is TGTGCCAGCAGTTTTCTTTCTGGGTCCGGCTACACCTTC. Its protein is CASSFLSGSGYTF.

This clonotype has just a few counts. The V and J genes are TRBV29-1 and TRBJ1-2, with D perhaps TRBD1 (5 bases). The CDR3 runs to 12 residues. Germline CDR1 SQVTM, CDR2 ANQGSEA. V was trimmed by 6 bases and J by 4 bases, leaving 12 bases between them. As DNA, the CDR3 is TGCAGCGTGGTCGGCAGGGTCTATGGCTACACCTTC. Translating it yields CSVVGRVYGYTF.

This clonotype has ten or more counts. CDR3 coding DNA: TGTGCCAGCAGCCAAGAACCGCCACAGGGGAACGACGATACGCAGTATTTT. The encoded protein is CASSQEPPQGNDDTQYF. The J gene is TRBJ2-3, the V gene TRBV4-2, with 7 bases that match TRBD1. This CDR3 has 17 amino acids. Looked up from germline, CDR1 is LGHNA and CDR2 is YNFKEQ. The trim removed 0 bases at V and 6 bases at J, leaving 12 bases unmatched.

In its sample, this clonotype was seen many times. V is TRBV2 and J is TRBJ2-5, with 8 bases lining up with TRBD1. This CDR3 comprises 13 residues. Germline lookup yields CDR1 SNHLY and CDR2 FYNNEI. V was pared by 8 bases and J by 2 bases, with 4 bases of the junction left unmatched. CDR3 DNA sequence: TGTGCCAGCGCTGGACAGGGTCAAGAGACCCAGTACTTC. Translation gives CASAGQGQETQYF.

There are many counts of this clonotype. The V call is TRBV6-1, the J call TRBJ1-1; 7 bases are a match to TRBD1. This CDR3 has 13 amino acids. The germline gives CDR1 MNHNS, CDR2 SASEGT. V was pared by 6 bases and J by 1 base, with 2 bases of the junction left unmatched. Here the CDR3 reads CASSGQENTEAFF. In DNA, the CDR3 is TGTGCCAGCAGCGGACAGGAGAACACTGAAGCTTTCTTT.

V gene TRBV7-2 combines with J gene TRBJ1-2; TRBD1 might be the D (6 bases). The CDR3 has 17 amino acids. The V gene lost 4 bases and the J gene lost 6 bases, with 24 bases spanning the gap. Looked up from germline, CDR1 is SGHTA and CDR2 is FQGNSA. The CDR3 here is CASSYSADRGGGDGYTF. In DNA form, the CDR3 reads TGTGCCAGCAGCTACTCAGCCGATCGAGGAGGGGGGGATGGCTACACCTTC. Looking up the rest from reference TRBV7-2 and TRBJ1-2 gives the full variable domain: GAGVSQSPSNKVTEKGKDVELRCDPISGHTALYWYRQSLGQGLEFLIYFQGNSAPDKSGLPSDRFSAERTGGSVSTLTIQRTQQEDSAVYLCASSYSADRGGGDGYTFGSGTRLTVV.

This clonotype was seen ten or more times. The chain couples TRBV5-1 to TRBJ2-1; tentatively, D is TRBD1 (6 bases). Germline CDR1 SGHRS, CDR2 YFSETQ. This CDR3 is 17 amino acids long. The ends were cut back, 4 bases at V and 0 bases at J, with 17 bases in the middle. Here the CDR3 DNA reads TGCGCCAGCAGCCCCAGGGGTGGGGAGAGCTCCTACAATGAGCAGTTCTTC. Amino acids: CASSPRGGESSYNEQFF. Supplemented by reference TRBV5-1 and TRBJ2-1, the full variable domain reads KAGVTQTPRYLIKTRGQQVTLSCSPISGHRSVSWYQQTPGQGLQFLFEYFSETQRNKGNFPGRFSGRQFSNSRSEMNVSTLELGDSALYLCASSPRGGESSYNEQFFGPGTRLTVL.

The CDR3: CASSLVQPSYEQYF. CDR3 bases: TGCGCCAGCAGCTTGGTCCAACCGTCCTACGAGCAGTACTTC. The chain links TRBV5-1 to TRBJ2-7, with D unclear. This CDR3 region has 14 residues. CDR1 is SGHRS, CDR2 YFSETQ, per germline. Trimming removed 0 bases from V and 1 base from J, with 8 bases in between.

Details on this clonotype: The junction departs from the called germline gene at one end, perhaps through a read error. The rearrangement links TRBV25-1 to TRBJ1-5, with D possibly matching TRBD1 (5 bases). Per the germline V gene, CDR1 is MGHDK and CDR2 is SYGVNS. This CDR3 has 11 amino acids. Here the CDR3 reads CVSRRGQPQHF. CDR3 bases: TGTGTCAGCAGGAGGGGACAGCCCCAGCATTTT.